A single sample gave rise to the 28 T cell receptor beta chains below, sequenced in a study of blood T cell repertoires in COVID-19. The table came from immunoSEQ multiplex PCR; TCRdb's copy has only in-frame clones and leaves some out. The sample carries about 300,000 clones, about nine tenths recorded once. Sequenced material: peripheral blood. The receptors originated from a young woman with COVID-19, enrolled during active disease.

The chain carries TRBV3-1 (or the pseudogene TRBV3-2) and TRBJ2-4; tentative D call: TRBD1 (7 bases). The CDR3 sequence is 16 residues long. Trimming removed 4 bases at V and 0 bases at J, with 13 bases between. The germline V gene encodes CDR1 LGHDT and CDR2 YNNKEL (reference sequence). The CDR3, as DNA: TGTGCCAGCAGCCCGCGGGACAGCTTAGCCAAAAACATTCAGTACTTC. Translation gives CASSPRDSLAKNIQYF.

This chain connects TRBV28 to TRBJ2-7; 9 bases are a match to TRBD2. The ends lost 2 bases at V and 3 bases at J; junction bases unmatched: 5. Germline V lookup: CDR1 MDHEN, CDR2 SYDVKM. The CDR3 loop spans 15 amino acids. CDR3 coding DNA: TGTGCCAGCAGTTTAGGTAGTAGCGGGAGCTACGAGCAGTACTTC. This codes for CASSLGSSGSYEQYF.

J is TRBJ2-3 and V is TRBV18, with TRBD2 matching 7 bases. V gave up 2 bases and J gave up 1 base; unmatched junction bases: 0. The CDR3 covers 14 residues. Per germline, CDR1 KGHSH and CDR2 LQKENI. CDR3: CASSPTSGTDTQYF. The CDR3 DNA sequence: TGTGCCAGCTCACCAACTAGCGGCACAGATACGCAGTATTTT. Complete variable domain (other parts from reference TRBV18 and TRBJ2-3): NAGVMQNPRHLVRRRGQEARLRCSPMKGHSHVYWYRQLPEEGLKFMVYLQKENIIDESGMPKERFSAEFPKEGPSILRIQQVVRGDSAAYFCASSPTSGTDTQYFGPGTRLTVL.

The V and J genes are TRBV19 and TRBJ1-4; 7 bases fit TRBD1. This CDR3 spans 15 amino acids. CDR1 LNHDA and CDR2 SQIVND come from the germline V gene (reference sequence). Trimming removed 5 bases from V and 7 bases from J; junction bases left unmatched: 10. Written as DNA, the CDR3 is TGTGCCAGTAGTCCGGACGGGACAGATAGTGAAAAACTGTTTTTT. As protein: CASSPDGTDSEKLFF.

This clone has more than one count but fewer than ten. The chain has TRBV19 and TRBJ2-1, with TRBD2 as a possible D gene (6 bases). CDR3 length: 14 amino acids. Per the germline V gene, CDR1 is LNHDA and CDR2 is SQIVND (reference sequence). The V gene lost 6 bases and the J gene lost 4 bases, with 13 bases spanning the gap. The CDR3 loop is CASSPRDFYNEQFF. The DNA of the CDR3 is TGTGCCAGTAGCCCCCGGGACTTTTACAATGAGCAGTTCTTC.

This clone turned up a few times. This sequence joins TRBV9 and TRBJ1-6; the D gene is possibly TRBD1 (5 bases). This CDR3 contains 16 residues. Deletions cut 3 bases from V and 9 bases from J, with 19 bases between. Germline V gives CDR1 SGDLS, CDR2 YYNGEE. The CDR3 loop is CASSAGGPGGISPLHF. CDR3 coding DNA: TGTGCCAGCAGCGCGGGGGGACCGGGAGGGATTTCACCCCTCCACTTT.

The genes are TRBV5-6 and TRBJ1-5; D gene ambiguous. This CDR3 is built from 14 residues. The V gene's germline CDR1 is SGHDT and CDR2 YYEEEE. V was trimmed by 4 bases and J by 0 bases, leaving 8 bases between them. The DNA of the CDR3 is TGTGCCAGCAGCCCTTTCCGTAGCAATCAGCCCCAGCATTTT. Its translation is CASSPFRSNQPQHF. The variable domain in full, completed from reference TRBV5-6 and TRBJ1-5, reads DAGVTQSPTHLIKTRGQQVTLRCSPKSGHDTVSWYQQALGQGPQFIFQYYEEEERQRGNFPDRFSGHQFPNYSSELNVNALLLGDSALYLCASSPFRSNQPQHFGDGTRLSIL.

The chain joins TRBV28 to TRBJ2-7; possible D gene TRBD1, 5 bases. This CDR3 has 14 residues. The V and J ends lost 7 bases and 2 bases respectively, with 15 bases between them. Per the germline V gene, CDR1 is MDHEN and CDR2 is SYDVKM. CDR3 region: CASNTPGQTYEQYF. CDR3 coding DNA: TGTGCCAGCAATACCCCAGGGCAAACCTACGAGCAGTACTTC.

The V call is TRBV4-2, the J call TRBJ1-4; D is uncertain. V was trimmed by 4 bases and J by 6 bases, leaving 18 bases between them. Germline loops: CDR1 LGHNA, CDR2 YNFKEQ. This CDR3 comprises 16 residues. The CDR3 nucleotides read TGTGCCAGCAGCCCCCGGGTCAACTCCCGGGATGAAAAACTGTTTTTT. It yields the protein CASSPRVNSRDEKLFF.

CDR3 DNA: TGTGCCAGCAGCTTCGCTAGCGGGAGATCGGCCACCTACGAGCAGTACTTC. Translated: CASSFASGRSATYEQYF. The chain has TRBV7-9 and TRBJ2-7; 10 nucleotides agree with TRBD2. This CDR3 has 17 amino acids. Germline loops: CDR1 SEHNR, CDR2 FQNEAQ (reference sequence). With 3 bases clipped from V and 2 bases from J, the junction kept 10 bases outside the gene matches.

The chain carries TRBV19 and TRBJ1-1; TRBD1 aligns across 10 bases. This CDR3 is built from 15 residues. V was pared by 7 bases and J by 2 bases, with 7 bases of the junction left unmatched. Per germline, CDR1 LNHDA and CDR2 SQIVND (reference sequence). The chain's CDR3 is CASTRQGAVNTEAFF. CDR3 coding DNA: TGTGCCAGTACGAGACAGGGGGCGGTTAACACTGAAGCTTTCTTT.

This chain links TRBV7-3 with TRBJ2-5; 7 nucleotides agree with TRBD1. Germline V gives CDR1 SGHTA, CDR2 FQGTGA. The CDR3 is 14 residues long. V gave up 5 bases and J gave up 2 bases; unmatched junction bases: 5. DNA for the CDR3: TGTGCCAGCAGCATTACGGACAGGCAAGAGACCCAGTACTTC. Translated, it gives CASSITDRQETQYF.

This rearrangement joins TRBV4-1 to TRBJ1-5; no definite D call. Looked up from germline, CDR1 is MGHRA and CDR2 is YSYEKL. The CDR3 sequence is 16 residues long. Trimming shortened V by 3 bases and J by 2 bases, and 14 bases separated the two germline ends. The CDR3 protein is CASSHGFKRGNQPQHF. In DNA form, the CDR3 reads TGCGCCAGCAGCCATGGATTTAAACGGGGCAATCAGCCCCAGCATTTT.

This clone was counted a few times. This chain links TRBV21-1 with TRBJ1-2; TRBD1, the D gene given by the table, was not confirmed from the DNA. TRBV21-1 is listed as a pseudogene. This CDR3 has 13 residues. CDR3 bases: TGTGCCAGGAGGGACAGAGAGAGTTATGGCTACACCTTC. This encodes CARRDRESYGYTF.

The chain uses TRBV19 and TRBJ1-1; D is possibly TRBD1 (6 bases). V was shortened by 4 bases and J by 5 bases, with 14 bases between the two germline ends. Germline V gives CDR1 LNHDA, CDR2 SQIVND (reference sequence). This CDR3 is 14 amino acids long. The CDR3 DNA reads TGTGCCAGTAGTAGTCAGGGGCGGGGGACTGAAGCTTTCTTT. Translation: CASSSQGRGTEAFF.

V usage is TRBV5-1 and J usage is TRBJ1-2; D gene uncertain. Germline V lookup: CDR1 SGHRS, CDR2 YFSETQ. V was trimmed by 4 bases and J by 5 bases, leaving 9 bases between them. The CDR3 is 12 residues long. CDR3 sequence (DNA): TGCGCCAGCAGCACCCCAGGATATGGCTACACCTTC. Encoded protein: CASSTPGYGYTF.

This clone came up a few times. This chain connects TRBV18 to TRBJ2-7, with 8 positions matching TRBD2. There are 13 residues in the CDR3. Looked up from germline, CDR1 is KGHSH and CDR2 is LQKENI. Losses at the gene ends were 3 bases for V and 3 bases for J; bases not matched to a gene: 1. The CDR3 sequence: CASSPGTSYEQYF. The CDR3, as DNA: TGTGCCAGCTCACCTGGGACTAGCTACGAGCAGTACTTC.

The chain has TRBV7-8 and TRBJ1-6, with D unclear. CDR1 is SGHVS, CDR2 FQNEAQ, per germline. With 5 bases removed from V and 2 bases from J, the gap between germline ends came to 7 bases. The CDR3 contains 14 residues. Written as DNA, the CDR3 is TGTGCCAGCAGCCCTCAGGCCTATAATTCACCCCTCCACTTT. This gives the protein CASSPQAYNSPLHF.

The chain uses TRBV7-8 and TRBJ2-7, with 12 bases identical to TRBD1. Trimming at V came to 5 bases and at J to 4 bases, leaving 9 bases not matched to a gene. The CDR3 consists of 16 residues. The germline gives CDR1 SGHVS, CDR2 FQNEAQ. The CDR3 loop is CASSPKPGQGAYEQYF. The CDR3 region has the DNA TGTGCCAGCAGCCCAAAACCGGGACAGGGGGCTTACGAGCAGTACTTC.

CDR3 DNA: TGTGCCTGCAACCTCCCCGGGACAGGGCTTGGGGCCAACGTCCTGACTTTC. It is translated as CACNLPGTGLGANVLTF. The V call is TRBV30, the J call TRBJ2-6; 9 bases fit TRBD1. The CDR3 runs to 17 residues. CDR1 is GTSNPN and CDR2 is SVGIG in the germline V gene (reference sequence). Trimming cost V 6 bases and J 3 bases; bases outside gene matches: 12.

This clone was detected only once. This chain uses TRBV5-1 with TRBJ2-1, with TRBD1 identical over 11 bases. This CDR3 comprises 16 residues. Trimming at V came to 2 bases and at J to 9 bases, leaving 10 bases not matched to a gene. Germline assignment: CDR1 SGHRS and CDR2 YFSETQ. CDR3 sequence (DNA): TGCGCCAGCAGCTTCTCCGGACAGGGGGCAGCGGGTGAGCAGTTCTTC. This translates into CASSFSGQGAAGEQFF.

The chain uses TRBV2 and TRBJ1-5; TRBD1 matches 7 bases. From germline, CDR1 is SNHLY and CDR2 FYNNEI. The CDR3 is 13 amino acids. V was clipped by 11 bases and J by 3 bases; unmatched bases: 7. The DNA of the CDR3 is TGTGCCCAGGGGGACAGAAACAATCAGCCCCAGCATTTT. Protein product: CAQGDRNNQPQHF.

J is TRBJ1-6 and V is TRBV28, with 7 bases fitting TRBD1. CDR1 MDHEN and CDR2 SYDVKM come from the germline V gene. The CDR3 is 15 residues long. Unmatched junction bases numbered 2, after V lost 2 bases and J lost 4 bases. The CDR3 region has the DNA TGTGCCAGCAGTTTACCGGGACAGTATAATTCACCCCTCCACTTT. It specifies CASSLPGQYNSPLHF. The full variable domain, its missing parts supplied by reference TRBV28 and TRBJ1-6, is DVKVTQSSRYLVKRTGEKVFLECVQDMDHENMFWYRQDPGLGLRLIYFSYDVKMKEKGDIPEGYSVSREKKERFSLILESASTNQTSMYLCASSLPGQYNSPLHFGNGTRLTVT.

J is TRBJ2-7 and V is TRBV27; D unclear. CDR1 and CDR2 (germline): MNHEY, SMNVEV (reference sequence). This CDR3 is 14 amino acids long. V gave up 3 bases and J gave up 2 bases, with 11 bases separating them. The DNA of the CDR3 is TGTGCCAGCAGTTTCCGGTACTCTACCTACGAGCAGTACTTC. Its translation: CASSFRYSTYEQYF.

The gene calls are TRBV19 and TRBJ2-1; 7 bases fit TRBD2. The CDR3 is made up of 13 amino acids. In germline, CDR1 is LNHDA, CDR2 SQIVND (reference sequence). The V gene end was trimmed by 7 bases and the J gene end by 13 bases; junction bases not matched to a gene: 13. CDR3 protein: CASTTGGKRDQFF. In DNA, the CDR3 is TGTGCCAGTACCACCGGGGGAAAGCGGGATCAGTTCTTC.

The chain is built from TRBV7-2 and TRBJ2-7; 7 nucleotides align to TRBD1. The V and J ends lost 5 bases and 4 bases, in that order; junction bases with no gene match: 5. Germline V gives CDR1 SGHTA, CDR2 FQGNSA. CDR3 length: 13 residues. CDR3 nucleotide sequence: TGTGCCAGCAGCCGGGACAGCAAGTACGAGCAGTACTTC. As protein: CASSRDSKYEQYF.

The rearrangement links TRBV15 to TRBJ1-5; no definite D call. The length of the CDR3 is 13 residues. Germline CDR1 LNHNV, CDR2 YYDKDF (reference sequence). V was shortened by 3 bases and J by 4 bases, with 7 bases between the two germline ends. The CDR3 coding sequence is TGTGCCACCAGCAGGCCGGGTAATCAGCCCCAGCATTTT. This translates into CATSRPGNQPQHF.

This clone was seen only a few times. V usage is TRBV4-2 and J usage is TRBJ2-1; perhaps TRBD2 as D (5 bases). The CDR3 has 15 residues. Germline CDR1 LGHNA, CDR2 YNFKEQ. With 2 bases removed from V and 3 bases from J, the gap between germline ends came to 11 bases. The CDR3 nucleotides are TGTGCCAGCAGCCAATCTAACGCGGGCTACAATGAGCAGTTCTTC. It is translated as CASSQSNAGYNEQFF.